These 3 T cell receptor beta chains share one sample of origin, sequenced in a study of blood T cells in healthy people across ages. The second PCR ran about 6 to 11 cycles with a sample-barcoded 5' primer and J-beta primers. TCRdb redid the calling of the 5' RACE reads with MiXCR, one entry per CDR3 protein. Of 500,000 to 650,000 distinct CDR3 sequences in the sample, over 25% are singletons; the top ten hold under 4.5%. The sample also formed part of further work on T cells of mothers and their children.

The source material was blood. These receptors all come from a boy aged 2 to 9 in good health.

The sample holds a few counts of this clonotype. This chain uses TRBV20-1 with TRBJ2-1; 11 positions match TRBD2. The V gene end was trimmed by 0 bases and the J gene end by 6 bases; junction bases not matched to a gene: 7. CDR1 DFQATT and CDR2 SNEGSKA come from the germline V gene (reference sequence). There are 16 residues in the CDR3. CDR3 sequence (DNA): TGCAGTGCTAGAGACCCCTCAACTAGCGGGAGCAATGAGCAGTTCTTC. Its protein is CSARDPSTSGSNEQFF.

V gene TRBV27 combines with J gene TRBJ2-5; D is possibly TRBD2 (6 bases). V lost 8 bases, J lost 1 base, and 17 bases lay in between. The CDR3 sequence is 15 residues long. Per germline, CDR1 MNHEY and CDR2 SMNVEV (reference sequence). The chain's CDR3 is CASGPNRLVQETQYF. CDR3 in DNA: TGTGCCAGCGGCCCTAACAGACTAGTCCAAGAGACCCAGTACTTC.

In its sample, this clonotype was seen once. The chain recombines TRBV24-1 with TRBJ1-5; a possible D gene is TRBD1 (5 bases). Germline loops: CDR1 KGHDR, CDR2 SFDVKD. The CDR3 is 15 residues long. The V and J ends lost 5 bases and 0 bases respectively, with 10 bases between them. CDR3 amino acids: CATSVLGGSNQPQHF. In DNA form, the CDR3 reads TGTGCCACCAGTGTCTTGGGGGGTAGCAATCAGCCCCAGCATTTT.